This T cell receptor beta chain was documented in a study of T cells after yellow fever vaccination. Study as a whole: Where fractions had low cell numbers, libraries were prepared from them with the SMART-Seq v4 Ultra Low Input RNA kit.

V lost 3 bases and J 4 bases, leaving 9 bases between the germline ends. This CDR3 is 13 amino acids long. Template switching with 5'RACE generated the TCR cDNA and added a universal primer site and UMIs. TCRdb re-derived calls from the 5' RACE reads in MiXCR, one entry per CDR3 protein. The sample includes some 250,000 distinct CDR3 sequences, about 7% of them seen just once. General study points: Clones that expanded after primary vaccination mostly reappeared after the booster (approximately 96% CD4, approximately 89% CD8).

At least ten counts were recorded for this clonotype. Its antigen is unidentified. V and J are TRBV12-3 or TRBV12-4 and TRBJ2-5; no reliable D call. The source was CD4+ T cells sorted from PBMCs, collected 15 days after the yellow fever booster vaccination. The clonotype was recovered from a man aged 25-45 years who received the YFV17D yellow fever vaccine. CDR3 loop: CASSLNLRETQYF. The DNA for the CDR3 is TGTGCCAGCAGTTTGAATCTCCGAGAGACCCAGTACTTC.